Below, 10 T cell receptor beta chains from the same sample are listed, as sequenced in a study of blood T cell repertoires in COVID-19 (dated by TCRdb to 2020 to 2022). Receptor amplification or capture employed the immunoSEQ multiplex PCR assay. Here the immuneACCESS table is served through TCRdb, limited to in-frame sequences with V and J called. Missing clones are a known gap in these copies; in checked studies unresolved V genes cover under half, and the rest lacks a known reason. This sample comprises about 150,000 clones, about 85% of them detected only once. The ten biggest clones cover over 7% of the sample. Sequencing was done on a sample of peripheral blood. All receptors derive from a woman of 80 years or more with COVID-19, enrolled during active disease.

J is TRBJ1-1 and V is TRBV6-1, with D hard to call. CDR3 size: 14 residues. CDR1 is MNHNS and CDR2 is SASEGT in the germline V gene. Deletions cut 2 bases from V and 4 bases from J, with 11 bases between. The CDR3: CASSERAGGTEAFF. The CDR3 coding sequence is TGTGCCAGCAGTGAAAGGGCGGGTGGCACTGAAGCTTTCTTT.

The V and J genes are TRBV4-1 and TRBJ1-6; TRBD1 matches 8 bases. This CDR3 contains 16 residues. With 1 base clipped from V and 6 bases from J, the junction kept 5 bases outside the gene matches. Germline-derived CDR1 and CDR2 are MGHRA and YSYEKL. CDR3 nucleotide sequence: TGCGCCAGCAGCCAAGGACAGGGGCTAGTTAATTCACCCCTCCACTTT. Translation: CASSQGQGLVNSPLHF.

V gene TRBV7-2 combines with J gene TRBJ2-7; D ambiguous. V was trimmed by 5 bases and J by 6 bases, leaving 8 bases between them. Germline CDR1 and CDR2: SGHTA and FQGNSA. This CDR3 region has 11 residues. The CDR3 DNA is TGTGCCAGCAGCGCGTCTATCGAGCAGTACTTC. Translated, it gives CASSASIEQYF.

V and J are TRBV5-6 and TRBJ1-5; D is undetermined. V lost 3 bases, J lost 2 bases, and 21 bases lay in between. This CDR3 comprises 18 residues. From germline, CDR1 is SGHDT and CDR2 YYEEEE. CDR3 in DNA: TGTGCCAGCAGCTCACTCCGCCGTCGGCAGAGCGGCAATCAGCCCCAGCATTTT. This translates into CASSSLRRRQSGNQPQHF.

This chain connects TRBV6-5 to TRBJ2-3; 10 bases agree with TRBD2. V lost 6 bases, J lost 6 bases, and 9 bases stayed unmatched. Looked up from germline, CDR1 is MNHEY and CDR2 is SVGAGI. The CDR3 loop spans 15 amino acids. CDR3 coding DNA: TGTGCCAGCAGCCCGTTAGCGGGAGGTGGTGATACGCAGTATTTT. Translated, it gives CASSPLAGGGDTQYF.

The genes are TRBV5-5 and TRBJ2-1, with D possibly matching TRBD2 (6 bases). Germline V CDR1 and CDR2: SGHKS, YYEKEE (reference sequence). There are 15 residues in the CDR3. Trimming cost V 7 bases and J 7 bases, with 21 bases left between them. CDR3 in amino acids: CASGPPGTVYNEQFF. The CDR3 nucleotides are TGTGCCAGCGGGCCCCCCGGGACTGTTTATAATGAGCAGTTCTTC.

The V call is TRBV3-1 (or the pseudogene TRBV3-2), the J call TRBJ1-3; D is unresolved. With 1 base removed from V and 4 bases from J, the gap between germline ends came to 8 bases. The V gene's germline CDR1 is LGHDT and CDR2 YNNKEL (reference sequence). This CDR3 is 14 amino acids long. The CDR3 spells CASSQAVSGNTIYF. As DNA, the CDR3 is TGTGCCAGCAGCCAAGCAGTTTCCGGAAACACCATATATTTT.

This clone was seen a single time. This rearrangement joins TRBV11-2 to TRBJ2-2; D remains ambiguous. This CDR3 has 16 residues. Trimming removed 3 bases at V and 2 bases at J, with 13 bases between. Germline CDR1 SGHAT, CDR2 FQNNGV. CDR3: CASSFFSTTNTGELFF. The CDR3 DNA reads TGTGCCAGCAGCTTCTTTTCGACAACTAACACCGGGGAGCTGTTTTTT.

V gene TRBV29-1 combines with J gene TRBJ1-4; D call uncertain. CDR1 and CDR2 (germline): SQVTM, ANQGSEA. V was clipped by 5 bases and J by 5 bases, with 6 bases between them. This CDR3 is built from 11 residues. The CDR3, as DNA: TGCAGCGTTACGGGGAATGAAAAACTGTTTTTT. The encoded protein is CSVTGNEKLFF.

Written as DNA, the CDR3 is TGTGCCAGCACCCGGGAGGAGGGCACTGAAGCTTTCTTT. Protein product: CASTREEGTEAFF. V gene TRBV7-9 combines with J gene TRBJ1-1; D call uncertain. CDR1 and CDR2 from the germline V gene are SEHNR and FQNEAQ (reference sequence). The CDR3 spans 13 residues. V was trimmed by 7 bases and J by 4 bases, leaving 13 bases between them.